In its sample, the clone carrying this T cell receptor (beta chain) was seen once. Germline V CDR1 and CDR2: SGDLS, YYNGEE. This CDR3 has 17 residues. V lost 4 bases and J lost 0; bases outside the gene matches: 7. This sample was included in a study of blood T cell repertoires in COVID-19. Study context: Collection of acute and convalescent COVID-19 samples took place in the United States, Italy and Spain. Sources were T cells, B-cell-depleted T cells, or PBMCs; the material itself was cDNA or gDNA.

In the authors' workflow: How many nucleated cells were present was estimated from reference gene primer amplification. Some clones are missing from TCRdb's copy, which holds only in-frame ones; the method was immunoSEQ multiplex PCR. V and J calls and clone size are copied from that table; D and trimming were computed from the DNA. This sample has about 100,000 clones, with 70% to 80% found just once. The TCR sequence derives from a man between 70 and 80 years old with active or convalescent COVID-19. The chain uses TRBV9 and TRBJ2-1; 10 positions match TRBD2. Input material: peripheral blood. The DNA of the CDR3 is TGTGCCAGCAGCACTTATAGCGGGAGGAGCTCCTACAATGAGCAGTTCTTC. Translated: CASSTYSGRSSYNEQFF.